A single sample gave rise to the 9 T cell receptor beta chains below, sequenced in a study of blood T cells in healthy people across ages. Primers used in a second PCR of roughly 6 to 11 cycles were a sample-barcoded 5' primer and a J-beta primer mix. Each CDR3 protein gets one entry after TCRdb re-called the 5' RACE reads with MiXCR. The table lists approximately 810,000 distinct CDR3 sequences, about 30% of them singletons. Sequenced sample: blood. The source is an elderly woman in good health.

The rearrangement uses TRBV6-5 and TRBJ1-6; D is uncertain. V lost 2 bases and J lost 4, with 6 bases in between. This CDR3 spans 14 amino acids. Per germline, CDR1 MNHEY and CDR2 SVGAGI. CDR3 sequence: CASSYRDYNSPLHF. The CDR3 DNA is TGTGCCAGCAGTTACAGGGATTATAATTCACCCCTCCACTTT.

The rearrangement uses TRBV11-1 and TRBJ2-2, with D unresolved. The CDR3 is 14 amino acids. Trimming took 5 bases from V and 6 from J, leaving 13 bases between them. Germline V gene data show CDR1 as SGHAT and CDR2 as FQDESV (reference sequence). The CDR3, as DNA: TGTGCCAGCAGCCTCCGCCGGTTCGCCGGGGAGCTGTTTTTT. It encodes CASSLRRFAGELFF.

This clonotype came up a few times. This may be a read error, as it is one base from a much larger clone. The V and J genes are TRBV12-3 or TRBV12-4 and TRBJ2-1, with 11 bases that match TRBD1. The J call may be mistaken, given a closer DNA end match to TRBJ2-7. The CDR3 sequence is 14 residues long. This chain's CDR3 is CASSYRDRGNEQYF. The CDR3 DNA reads TGTGCCAGCAGTTACCGGGACAGGGGGAATGAGCAGTACTTC.

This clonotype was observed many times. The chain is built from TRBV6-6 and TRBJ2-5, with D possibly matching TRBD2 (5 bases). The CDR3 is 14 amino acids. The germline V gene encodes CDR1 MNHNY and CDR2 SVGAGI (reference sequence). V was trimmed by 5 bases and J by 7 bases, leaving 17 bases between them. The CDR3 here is CASSNNREPRTQYF. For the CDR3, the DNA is TGTGCCAGCAGTAATAACCGGGAACCACGGACCCAGTACTTC.

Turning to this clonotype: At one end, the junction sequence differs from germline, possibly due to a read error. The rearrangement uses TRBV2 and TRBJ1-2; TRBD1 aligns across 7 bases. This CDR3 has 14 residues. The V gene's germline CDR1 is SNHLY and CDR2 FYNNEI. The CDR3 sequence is CASSRDSLNCGYTF. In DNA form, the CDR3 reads TGTGCCAGCAGCCGGGACAGTCTGAACTGTGGCTACACCTTC.

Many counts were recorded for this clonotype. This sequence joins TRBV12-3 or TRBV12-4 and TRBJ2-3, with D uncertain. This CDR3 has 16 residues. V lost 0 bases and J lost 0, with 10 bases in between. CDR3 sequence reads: CASSLAQGGSTDTQYF. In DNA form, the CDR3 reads TGTGCCAGCAGTTTAGCGCAAGGCGGTAGCACAGATACGCAGTATTTT.

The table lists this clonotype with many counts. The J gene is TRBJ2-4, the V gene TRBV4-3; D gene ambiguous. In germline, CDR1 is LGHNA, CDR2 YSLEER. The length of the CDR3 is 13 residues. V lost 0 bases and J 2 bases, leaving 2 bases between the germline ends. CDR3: CASSQETKNIQYF. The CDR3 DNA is TGCGCCAGCAGCCAAGAGACCAAAAACATTCAGTACTTC.

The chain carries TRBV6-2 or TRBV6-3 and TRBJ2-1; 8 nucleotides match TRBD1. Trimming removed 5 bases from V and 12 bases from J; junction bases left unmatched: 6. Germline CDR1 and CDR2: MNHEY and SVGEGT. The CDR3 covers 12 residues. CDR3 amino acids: CASSDRTGRQFF. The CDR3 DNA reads TGTGCCAGCAGTGATCGGACAGGGCGGCAGTTCTTC.

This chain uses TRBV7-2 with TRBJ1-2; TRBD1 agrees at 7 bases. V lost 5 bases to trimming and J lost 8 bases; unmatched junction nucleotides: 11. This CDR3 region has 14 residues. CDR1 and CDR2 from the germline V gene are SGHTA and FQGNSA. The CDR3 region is CASSPAGTAGGYTF. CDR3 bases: TGTGCCAGCAGCCCAGCCGGGACAGCTGGGGGCTACACCTTC.